Below, one T cell receptor (beta chain) is given with its context. Germline loops: CDR1 MNHEY, CDR2 SVGAGI. The CDR3 totals 15 residues. J gave up 4 bases and V 7 bases, and 10 bases lay outside the gene matches. Assay used: immunoSEQ multiplex PCR; TCRdb lists only in-frame clones, some missing. In the table there are roughly 300,000 clones, 89% of which are singletons. This sample is part of a study of blood T cell repertoires in COVID-19. Study-wide context: In each case, the material was cDNA or gDNA derived from T cells, B-cell-depleted T cells, or PBMCs.

The V gene is TRBV6-5, the J gene TRBJ1-2; TRBD1 agrees at 9 bases. Sequenced: peripheral blood. The clonotype originates from a woman aged 30 to 39 with COVID-19, enrolled during active disease. The CDR3 sequence: CASTGLQGAFYGYTF. The CDR3 region has the DNA TGTGCCAGCACCGGTTTACAGGGGGCTTTCTATGGCTACACCTTC.